This TCR beta chain was sequenced during a study of OX40 agonist ivuxolimab in advanced cancers. Study information: Under the entry rules, prior anti-PD-1, anti-PD-L1 or anti-CTLA-4 therapy was allowed, and about 40% had some. Among those treated, three patients had partial responses, one with hepatocellular carcinoma and two with cutaneous melanoma. Findings of the study overall: Researchers did not determine the expanded peripheral T cells' antigen specificity.

Details on this clone: Its matching antigen is unknown.

The germline CDR1 and CDR2 sequences are SGHDT and YYEEEE. This CDR3 has 13 amino acids. V gave up 4 bases and J gave up 1 base, with 8 bases separating them. Here immunoSEQ multiplex PCR was the method, and the copy in TCRdb shows in-frame clones only, minus some. The data hold tens of thousands of clones, with around 90% observed a single time. Specimen: CD4+ or CD8+ T cells sorted from blood, collected in a trial of the OX40 agonist ivuxolimab. The J gene is TRBJ2-5, the V gene TRBV5-6; the D is unclear. The receptor's source is an adult with an advanced solid tumor such as melanoma, head and neck, liver or kidney cancer. The CDR3 DNA reads as TGTGCCAGCAGCCCGGCCAGCCAAGAGACCCAGTACTTC. Amino acids: CASSPASQETQYF.